Listed below are T cell receptor beta chains from one sample, sequenced in a study of blood T cell repertoires in COVID-19. Using immunoSEQ multiplex PCR, the repertoire was profiled, and TCRdb retains in-frame clones only, with some absent. The table lists some 130,000 clones, more than 90% of them singletons. Sequenced material: peripheral blood. These receptors came from a man over 45 with active COVID-19. CDR3s include the opening cysteine and the closing phenylalanine or tryptophan. A D gene is named only where the DNA matches it firmly. Clone size, where shown, is once, few, many, or a class for clones that have expanded.

j_gene: TRBJ2-2; abundance: -; v_gene: TRBV7-8; d_gene: TRBD2; len: 14; CDR3aa: CASSLAGANGELFF; CDR3nt: TGTGCCAGCAGCCTCGCGGGAGCGAACGGGGAGCTGTTTTTT
j_gene: TRBJ2-1; abundance: -; v_gene: TRBV18; d_gene: -; len: 15; CDR3aa: CASSPFSGAYNEQFF; CDR3nt: TGTGCCAGCTCACCATTCTCGGGGGCCTACAATGAGCAGTTCTTC
j_gene: TRBJ1-5; abundance: -; v_gene: TRBV18; d_gene: -; len: 12; CDR3aa: CASSPGGPSQHF; CDR3nt: TGTGCCAGCTCACCAGGCGGTCCGTCCCAGCATTTT
j_gene: TRBJ2-1; abundance: -; v_gene: TRBV18; d_gene: -; len: 13; CDR3aa: CASSLGRSNEQFF; CDR3nt: TGTGCCAGCTCACTGGGTAGGAGCAATGAGCAGTTCTTC
j_gene: TRBJ1-1; abundance: -; v_gene: TRBV7-9; d_gene: -; len: 16; CDR3aa: CASSRILTGRIAEAFF; CDR3nt: TGTGCCAGCAGCCGAATACTTACAGGGAGAATAGCTGAAGCTTTCTTT
j_gene: TRBJ1-4; abundance: -; v_gene: TRBV6-6; d_gene: -; len: 13; CDR3aa: CASRNQAGEKLFF; CDR3nt: TGTGCCAGCAGGAACCAAGCAGGCGAAAAACTGTTTTTT
j_gene: TRBJ2-3; abundance: -; v_gene: TRBV5-6; d_gene: TRBD1; len: 17; CDR3aa: CASSLGTGKFGPDTQYF; CDR3nt: TGTGCCAGCAGCCTAGGGACAGGGAAATTCGGGCCAGATACGCAGTATTTT
j_gene: TRBJ2-3; abundance: -; v_gene: TRBV10-3; d_gene: TRBD2; len: 18; CDR3aa: CAISESSQTSGDTDTQYF; CDR3nt: TGTGCCATCAGTGAGTCGTCCCAGACTAGCGGGGACACAGATACGCAGTATTTT
j_gene: TRBJ2-1; abundance: once; v_gene: TRBV5-4; d_gene: TRBD1; len: 13; CDR3aa: CASSAQGASAQFF; CDR3nt: TGTGCCAGCAGCGCCCAGGGGGCCTCAGCCCAGTTCTTC
j_gene: TRBJ1-2; abundance: -; v_gene: TRBV5-4; d_gene: -; len: 15; CDR3aa: CASSSQSRSPYGYTF; CDR3nt: TGTGCCAGCAGCTCCCAGTCCCGCTCGCCTTATGGCTACACCTTC
j_gene: TRBJ1-2; abundance: -; v_gene: TRBV6-1; d_gene: TRBD1; len: 14; CDR3aa: CASSEWQGAEGYTF; CDR3nt: TGTGCCAGCAGTGAATGGCAGGGGGCGGAAGGCTACACCTTC
j_gene: TRBJ2-7; abundance: -; v_gene: TRBV5-4; d_gene: -; len: 15; CDR3aa: CASSSEGGSSYEQYF; CDR3nt: TGTGCCAGCAGCTCCGAGGGGGGGAGCTCCTACGAGCAGTACTTC
j_gene: TRBJ2-1; abundance: -; v_gene: TRBV2; d_gene: -; len: 14; CDR3aa: CASSGALGDNEQFF; CDR3nt: TGTGCCAGCAGTGGGGCGCTCGGCGACAATGAGCAGTTCTTC
j_gene: TRBJ2-7; abundance: -; v_gene: TRBV6-1; d_gene: -; len: 14; CDR3aa: CASSEASFSYEQYF; CDR3nt: TGTGCCAGCAGTGAAGCATCCTTCTCCTACGAGCAGTACTTC
j_gene: TRBJ1-1; abundance: -; v_gene: TRBV21-1; d_gene: -; len: 20; CDR3aa: CASSKEGPMINRGRWTEAFF; CDR3nt: TGTGCCAGCAGCAAAGAGGGGCCCATGATTAACAGGGGGCGATGGACTGAAGCTTTCTTT
j_gene: TRBJ2-1; abundance: -; v_gene: TRBV12-3/TRBV12-4; d_gene: -; len: 13; CDR3aa: CASWDSLYNEQFF; CDR3nt: TGTGCCAGCTGGGACTCCCTTTACAATGAGCAGTTCTTC
j_gene: TRBJ2-3; abundance: -; v_gene: TRBV6-2/TRBV6-3; d_gene: TRBD2; len: 19; CDR3aa: CASSYSISSGRTRTDTQYF; CDR3nt: TGTGCCAGCAGTTACTCGATATCTAGCGGGAGGACGAGGACAGATACGCAGTATTTT
j_gene: TRBJ2-3; abundance: -; v_gene: TRBV11-2; d_gene: -; len: 16; CDR3aa: CASSFHAQGRTDTQYF; CDR3nt: TGTGCCAGCAGCTTTCACGCCCAGGGGCGCACAGATACGCAGTATTTT
j_gene: TRBJ2-1; abundance: -; v_gene: TRBV19; d_gene: TRBD2; len: 15; CDR3aa: CASSTSGSSYNEQFF; CDR3nt: TGTGCCAGTAGTACTAGCGGGAGCTCCTACAATGAGCAGTTCTTC
j_gene: TRBJ2-1; abundance: -; v_gene: TRBV1; d_gene: -; len: 21; CDR3aa: CTSSQDTITDVRDRVYNEQFF; CDR3nt: TGCACCAGCAGCCAAGATACCATAACCGACGTCCGGGACAGAGTCTACAATGAGCAGTTCTTC
j_gene: TRBJ1-1; abundance: -; v_gene: TRBV3-1/TRBV3-2; d_gene: TRBD1; len: 14; CDR3aa: CASRNRQGRTEAFF; CDR3nt: TGTGCCAGCAGAAACAGACAGGGTCGGACTGAAGCTTTCTTT
j_gene: TRBJ1-6; abundance: few; v_gene: TRBV11-2; d_gene: -; len: 13; CDR3aa: CASSSPQGSPLHF; CDR3nt: TGTGCCAGCAGCTCCCCTCAGGGTTCACCCCTCCACTTT
j_gene: TRBJ2-5; abundance: -; v_gene: TRBV3-1/TRBV3-2; d_gene: TRBD2; len: 15; CDR3aa: CASSYRLAVQETQYF; CDR3nt: TGTGCCAGCAGCTACCGACTAGCGGTACAAGAGACCCAGTACTTC
j_gene: TRBJ1-5; abundance: -; v_gene: TRBV21-1; d_gene: -; len: 17; CDR3aa: CASSKAFLTGDNQPQHF; CDR3nt: TGTGCCAGCAGCAAAGCTTTCTTAACAGGGGACAATCAGCCCCAGCATTTT
j_gene: TRBJ1-2; abundance: once; v_gene: TRBV6-1; d_gene: -; len: 14; CDR3aa: CASSEDVRSYGYTF; CDR3nt: TGTGCCAGCAGTGAAGACGTCAGGTCATATGGCTACACCTTC
j_gene: TRBJ2-4; abundance: few; v_gene: TRBV19; d_gene: TRBD1; len: 18; CDR3aa: CASSIRPGGDRAKNIQYF; CDR3nt: TGTGCCAGTAGTATAAGGCCAGGGGGCGATCGGGCCAAAAACATTCAGTACTTC
j_gene: TRBJ2-1; abundance: -; v_gene: TRBV5-1; d_gene: TRBD2; len: 18; CDR3aa: CASSLALAGLTSYNEQFF; CDR3nt: TGCGCCAGCAGCTTGGCCCTAGCGGGGTTAACCTCCTACAATGAGCAGTTCTTC
j_gene: TRBJ2-2; abundance: -; v_gene: TRBV14; d_gene: TRBD2; len: 19; CDR3aa: CASSQDKMRLAGNTGELFF; CDR3nt: TGTGCCAGCAGCCAAGATAAGATGCGGCTAGCGGGAAATACCGGGGAGCTGTTTTTT
j_gene: TRBJ2-1; abundance: -; v_gene: TRBV5-4; d_gene: TRBD2; len: 16; CDR3aa: CASSLVGGGEYNEQFF; CDR3nt: TGTGCCAGCAGCTTGGTAGGCGGGGGGGAGTACAATGAGCAGTTCTTC
j_gene: TRBJ2-3; abundance: -; v_gene: TRBV6-6; d_gene: TRBD2; len: 16; CDR3aa: CASSSPGTTRTDTQYF; CDR3nt: TGTGCCAGCAGTTCCCCCGGGACTACCCGCACAGATACGCAGTATTTT
j_gene: TRBJ2-1; abundance: -; v_gene: TRBV12-5; d_gene: TRBD2; len: 16; CDR3aa: CASGSLAGSSYNEQFF; CDR3nt: TGTGCTAGTGGTTCCTTAGCGGGAAGCTCCTACAATGAGCAGTTCTTC
j_gene: TRBJ2-1; abundance: -; v_gene: TRBV11-1; d_gene: -; len: 15; CDR3aa: CASRLAPGVDNEQFF; CDR3nt: TGTGCCAGCAGACTTGCCCCAGGGGTTGACAATGAGCAGTTCTTC
j_gene: TRBJ2-3; abundance: -; v_gene: TRBV6-4; d_gene: -; len: 11; CDR3aa: CASYQGATQYF; CDR3nt: TGTGCCAGCTACCAGGGCGCTACGCAGTATTTT
j_gene: TRBJ1-1; abundance: -; v_gene: TRBV11-2; d_gene: -; len: 12; CDR3aa: CASSLQNTEAFF; CDR3nt: TGTGCCAGCAGCTTACAGAACACTGAAGCTTTCTTT
j_gene: TRBJ2-1; abundance: -; v_gene: TRBV10-3; d_gene: TRBD2; len: 16; CDR3aa: CAISERLAGAYNEQFF; CDR3nt: TGTGCCATCAGTGAGCGGCTAGCGGGGGCCTACAATGAGCAGTTCTTC
j_gene: TRBJ1-2; abundance: -; v_gene: TRBV6-5; d_gene: TRBD1; len: 15; CDR3aa: CASSLDRVTNYGYTF; CDR3nt: TGTGCCAGCAGCCTCGACAGGGTGACGAACTATGGCTACACCTTC
j_gene: TRBJ2-3; abundance: -; v_gene: TRBV9; d_gene: TRBD1; len: 15; CDR3aa: CASSVGTVNTDTQYF; CDR3nt: TGTGCCAGCAGCGTGGGGACAGTCAACACAGATACGCAGTATTTT
j_gene: TRBJ2-3; abundance: -; v_gene: TRBV9; d_gene: TRBD2; len: 12; CDR3aa: CASSAPSGTQYF; CDR3nt: TGTGCCAGCAGCGCCCCTAGCGGTACGCAGTATTTT
j_gene: TRBJ2-7; abundance: -; v_gene: TRBV11-3; d_gene: -; len: 15; CDR3aa: CASSLGPPSSYEQYF; CDR3nt: TGTGCCAGCAGCTTAGGACCACCTAGCTCCTACGAGCAGTACTTC
j_gene: TRBJ1-1; abundance: once; v_gene: TRBV5-3; d_gene: -; len: 13; CDR3aa: CARSLPVYTEAFF; CDR3nt: TGTGCCAGAAGCCTCCCGGTGTACACTGAAGCTTTCTTT
j_gene: TRBJ2-2; abundance: -; v_gene: TRBV7-8; d_gene: TRBD2; len: 17; CDR3aa: CASSLIGTSGLTGELFF; CDR3nt: TGTGCCAGCAGCTTAATCGGGACTAGCGGGTTAACCGGGGAGCTGTTTTTT
j_gene: TRBJ2-3; abundance: -; v_gene: TRBV7-9; d_gene: -; len: 14; CDR3aa: CASSLTGGRDTQYF; CDR3nt: TGTGCCAGCAGCTTAACTGGGGGGAGAGATACGCAGTATTTT
j_gene: TRBJ2-7; abundance: -; v_gene: TRBV5-1; d_gene: TRBD2; len: 14; CDR3aa: CASSYSGGAYEQYF; CDR3nt: TGCGCCAGCAGCTATAGCGGGGGGGCGTACGAGCAGTACTTC
j_gene: TRBJ2-3; abundance: -; v_gene: TRBV12-3/TRBV12-4; d_gene: -; len: 13; CDR3aa: CASSLDFTDTQYF; CDR3nt: TGTGCCAGCAGTTTAGACTTCACAGATACGCAGTATTTT